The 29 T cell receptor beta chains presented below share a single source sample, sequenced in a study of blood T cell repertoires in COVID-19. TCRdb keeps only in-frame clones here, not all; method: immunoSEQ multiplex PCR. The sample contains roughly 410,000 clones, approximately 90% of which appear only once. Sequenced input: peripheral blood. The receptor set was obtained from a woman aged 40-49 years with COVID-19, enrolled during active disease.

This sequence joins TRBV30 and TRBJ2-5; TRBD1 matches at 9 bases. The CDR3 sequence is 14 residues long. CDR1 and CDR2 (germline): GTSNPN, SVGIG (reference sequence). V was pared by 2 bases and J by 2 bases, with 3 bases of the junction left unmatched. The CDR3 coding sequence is TGTGCCTGGAGTCCGGGACAGGGACAAGAGACCCAGTACTTC. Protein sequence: CAWSPGQGQETQYF.

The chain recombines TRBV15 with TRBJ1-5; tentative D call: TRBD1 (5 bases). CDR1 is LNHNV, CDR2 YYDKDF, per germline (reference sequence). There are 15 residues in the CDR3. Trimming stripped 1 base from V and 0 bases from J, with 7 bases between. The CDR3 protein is CATSRAGNSNQPQHF. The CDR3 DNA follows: TGTGCCACCAGCAGAGCAGGGAATAGCAATCAGCCCCAGCATTTT.

CDR3 region: CASSSQGSGNTIYF. CDR3 coding DNA: TGTGCCAGCAGCTCACAGGGTTCTGGAAACACCATATATTTT. The chain uses TRBV5-5 and TRBJ1-3; a possible D gene is TRBD1 (6 bases). Germline values: CDR1 SGHKS, CDR2 YYEKEE (reference sequence). The CDR3 is 14 residues long. V lost 3 bases and J 1 base, leaving 8 bases between the germline ends.

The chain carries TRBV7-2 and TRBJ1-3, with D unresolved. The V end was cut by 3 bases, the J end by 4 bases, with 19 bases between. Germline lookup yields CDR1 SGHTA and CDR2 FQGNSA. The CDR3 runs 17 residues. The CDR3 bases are TGTGCCAGCAGCTTCCTTTCGACCGAAGGCGGGGGAAACACCATATATTTT. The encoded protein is CASSFLSTEGGGNTIYF.

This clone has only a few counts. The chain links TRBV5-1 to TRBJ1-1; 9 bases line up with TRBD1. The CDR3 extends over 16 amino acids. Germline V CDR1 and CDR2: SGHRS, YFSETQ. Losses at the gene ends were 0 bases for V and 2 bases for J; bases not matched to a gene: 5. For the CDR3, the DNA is TGCGCCAGCAGCTTGGCCGGGACAGGGTATAACACTGAAGCTTTCTTT. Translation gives CASSLAGTGYNTEAFF.

CDR3 nucleotides: TGTGCCAGTAGTACCCTGACAGTTACAGATACGCAGTATTTT. Residues: CASSTLTVTDTQYF. V gene TRBV19 combines with J gene TRBJ2-3; perhaps TRBD1 as D (5 bases). V gave up 4 bases and J gave up 3 bases, with 11 bases separating them. This CDR3 has 14 amino acids. Germline V gene sequence: CDR1 LNHDA, CDR2 SQIVND (reference sequence).

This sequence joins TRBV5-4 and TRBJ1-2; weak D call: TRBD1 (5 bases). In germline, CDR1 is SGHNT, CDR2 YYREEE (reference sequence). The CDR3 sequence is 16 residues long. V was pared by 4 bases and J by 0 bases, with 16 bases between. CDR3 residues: CASSSRDRPSNYGYTF. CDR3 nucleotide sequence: TGTGCCAGCAGCAGCCGTGACAGACCATCTAACTATGGCTACACCTTC.

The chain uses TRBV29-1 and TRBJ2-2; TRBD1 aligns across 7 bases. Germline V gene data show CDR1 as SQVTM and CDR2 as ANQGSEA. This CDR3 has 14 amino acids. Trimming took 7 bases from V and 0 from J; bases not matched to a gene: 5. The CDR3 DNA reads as TGCAGCGGTGGACAGGCTTCGAACACCGGGGAGCTGTTTTTT. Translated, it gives CSGGQASNTGELFF.

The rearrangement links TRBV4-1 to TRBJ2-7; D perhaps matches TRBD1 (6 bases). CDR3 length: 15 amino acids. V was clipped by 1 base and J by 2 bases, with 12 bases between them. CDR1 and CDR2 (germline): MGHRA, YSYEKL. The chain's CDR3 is CASSQVRDNAYEQYF. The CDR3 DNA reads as TGCGCCAGCAGCCAAGTAAGGGACAACGCCTACGAGCAGTACTTC.

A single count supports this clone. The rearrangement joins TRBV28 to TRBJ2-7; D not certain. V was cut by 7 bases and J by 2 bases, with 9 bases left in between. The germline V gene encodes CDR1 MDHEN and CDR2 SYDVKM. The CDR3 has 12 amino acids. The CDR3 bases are TGTGCCAGCACTCAGGCCCCCTACGAGCAGTACTTC. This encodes CASTQAPYEQYF.

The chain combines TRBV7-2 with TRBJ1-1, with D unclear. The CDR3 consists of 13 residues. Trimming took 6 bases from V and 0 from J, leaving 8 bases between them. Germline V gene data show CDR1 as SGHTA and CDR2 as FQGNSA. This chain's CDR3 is CASRIQLNTEAFF. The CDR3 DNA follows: TGTGCCAGCAGGATACAGTTGAACACTGAAGCTTTCTTT.

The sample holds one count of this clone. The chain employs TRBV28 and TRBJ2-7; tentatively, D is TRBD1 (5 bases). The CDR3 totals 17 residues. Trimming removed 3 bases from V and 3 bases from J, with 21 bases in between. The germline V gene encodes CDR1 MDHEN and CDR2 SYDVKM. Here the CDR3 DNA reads TGTGCCAGCAGTTTTCGTCCCCAGGGCCTCCGATACTACGAGCAGTACTTC. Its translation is CASSFRPQGLRYYEQYF.

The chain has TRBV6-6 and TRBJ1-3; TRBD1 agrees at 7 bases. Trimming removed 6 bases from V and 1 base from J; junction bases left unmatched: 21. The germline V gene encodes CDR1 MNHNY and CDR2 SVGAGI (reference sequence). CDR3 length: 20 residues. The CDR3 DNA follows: TGTGCCAGCAGCCGTAACACAGGGGTCCTCTCTTATCTTTCTGGAAACACCATATATTTT. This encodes CASSRNTGVLSYLSGNTIYF.

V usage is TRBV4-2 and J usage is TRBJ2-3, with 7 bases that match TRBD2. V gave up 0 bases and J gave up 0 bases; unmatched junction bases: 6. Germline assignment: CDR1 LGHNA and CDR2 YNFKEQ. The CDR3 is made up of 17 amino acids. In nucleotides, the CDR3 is TGTGCCAGCAGCCAAGAAGTAGGTAGCGGGAGCACAGATACGCAGTATTTT. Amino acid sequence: CASSQEVGSGSTDTQYF.

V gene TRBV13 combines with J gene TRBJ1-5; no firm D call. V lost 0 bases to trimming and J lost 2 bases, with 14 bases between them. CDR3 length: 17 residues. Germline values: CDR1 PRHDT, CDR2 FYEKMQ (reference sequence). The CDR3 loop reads CASSLGFGREGNQPQHF. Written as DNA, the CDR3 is TGTGCCAGCAGCTTAGGGTTCGGGAGGGAAGGCAATCAGCCCCAGCATTTT. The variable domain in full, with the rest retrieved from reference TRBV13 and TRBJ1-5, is AAGVIQSPRHLIKEKRETATLKCYPIPRHDTVYWYQQGPGQDPQFLISFYEKMQSDKGSIPDRFSAQQFSDYHSELNMSSLELGDSALYFCASSLGFGREGNQPQHFGDGTRLSIL.

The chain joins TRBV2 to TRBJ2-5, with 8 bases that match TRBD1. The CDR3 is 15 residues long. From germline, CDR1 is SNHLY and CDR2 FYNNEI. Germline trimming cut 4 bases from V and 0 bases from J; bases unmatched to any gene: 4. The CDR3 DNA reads TGTGCCAGCAGTGCAAGACAGGGGTACCAAGAGACCCAGTACTTC. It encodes CASSARQGYQETQYF.

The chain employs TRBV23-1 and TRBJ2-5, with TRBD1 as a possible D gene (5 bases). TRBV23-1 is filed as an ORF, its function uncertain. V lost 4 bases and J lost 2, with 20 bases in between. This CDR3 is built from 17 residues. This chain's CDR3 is CASSPPRFREPQETQYF. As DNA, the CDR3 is TGCGCCAGCAGTCCTCCCCGTTTCAGGGAACCTCAAGAGACCCAGTACTTC.

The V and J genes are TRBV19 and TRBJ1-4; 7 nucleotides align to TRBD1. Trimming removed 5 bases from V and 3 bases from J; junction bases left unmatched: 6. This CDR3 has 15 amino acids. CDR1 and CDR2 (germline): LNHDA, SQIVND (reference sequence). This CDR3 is CASSRNQGANEKLFF. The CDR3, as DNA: TGTGCCAGTAGTCGTAATCAGGGGGCTAATGAAAAACTGTTTTTT. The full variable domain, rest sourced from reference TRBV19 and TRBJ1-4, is DGGITQSPKYLFRKEGQNVTLSCEQNLNHDAMYWYRQDPGQGLRLIYYSQIVNDFQKGDIAEGYSVSREKKESFPLTVTSAQKNPTAFYLCASSRNQGANEKLFFGSGTQLSVL.

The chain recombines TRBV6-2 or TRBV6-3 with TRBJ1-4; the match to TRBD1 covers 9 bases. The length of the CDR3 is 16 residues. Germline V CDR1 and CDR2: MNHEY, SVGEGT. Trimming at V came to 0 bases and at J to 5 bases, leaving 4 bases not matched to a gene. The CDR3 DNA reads TGTGCCAGCAGTTACTCCGCCGGGACAGGGAATGAAAAACTGTTTTTT. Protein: CASSYSAGTGNEKLFF.

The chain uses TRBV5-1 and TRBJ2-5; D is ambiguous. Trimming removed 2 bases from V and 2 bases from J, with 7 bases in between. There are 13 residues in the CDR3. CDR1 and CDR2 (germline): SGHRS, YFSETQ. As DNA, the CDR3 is TGCGCCAGCAGCTTCAACTGGCAAGAGACCCAGTACTTC. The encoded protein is CASSFNWQETQYF.

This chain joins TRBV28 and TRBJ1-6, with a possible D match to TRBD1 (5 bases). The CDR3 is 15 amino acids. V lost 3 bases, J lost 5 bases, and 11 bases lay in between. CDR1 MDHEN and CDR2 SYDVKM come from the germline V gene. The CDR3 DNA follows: TGTGCCAGCAGTTTTGTGGGGCCTGATAATTCACCCCTCCACTTT. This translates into CASSFVGPDNSPLHF. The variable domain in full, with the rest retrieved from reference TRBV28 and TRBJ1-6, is DVKVTQSSRYLVKRTGEKVFLECVQDMDHENMFWYRQDPGLGLRLIYFSYDVKMKEKGDIPEGYSVSREKKERFSLILESASTNQTSMYLCASSFVGPDNSPLHFGNGTRLTVT.

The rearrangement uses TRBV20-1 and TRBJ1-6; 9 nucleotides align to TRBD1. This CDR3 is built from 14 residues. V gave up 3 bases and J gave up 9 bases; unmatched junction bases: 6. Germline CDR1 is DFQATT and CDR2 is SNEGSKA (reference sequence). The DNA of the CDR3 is TGCAGTGCTAGTCCCGGGACAGGGACTTCACCCCTCCACTTT. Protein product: CSASPGTGTSPLHF.

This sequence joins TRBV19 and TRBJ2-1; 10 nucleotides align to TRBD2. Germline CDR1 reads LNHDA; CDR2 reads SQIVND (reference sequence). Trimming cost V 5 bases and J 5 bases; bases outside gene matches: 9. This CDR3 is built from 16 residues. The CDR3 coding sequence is TGTGCCAGTAGTGGGGCCGGGACTAGCGTCGACAATGAGCAGTTCTTC. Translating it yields CASSGAGTSVDNEQFF.

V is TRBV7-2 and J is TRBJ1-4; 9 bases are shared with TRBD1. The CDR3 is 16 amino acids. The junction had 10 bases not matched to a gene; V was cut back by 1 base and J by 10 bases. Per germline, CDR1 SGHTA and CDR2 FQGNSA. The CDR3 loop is CASSLVAGTGLRKLFF. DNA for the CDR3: TGTGCCAGCAGCTTAGTAGCCGGGACAGGGCTCAGAAAACTGTTTTTT.

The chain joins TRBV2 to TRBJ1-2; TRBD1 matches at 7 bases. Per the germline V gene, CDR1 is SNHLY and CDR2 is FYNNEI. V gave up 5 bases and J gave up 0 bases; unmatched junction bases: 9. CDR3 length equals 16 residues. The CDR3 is CASSPSGQGANYGYTF. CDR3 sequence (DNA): TGTGCCAGCAGTCCATCGGGTCAGGGGGCTAACTATGGCTACACCTTC.

The CDR3 sequence: CASGRKAGNTGELFF. CDR3 coding DNA: TGTGCTAGTGGCCGTAAAGCGGGAAATACCGGGGAGCTGTTTTTT. V usage is TRBV12-5 and J usage is TRBJ2-2; 7 nucleotides line up with TRBD2. V dropped 6 bases and J dropped 5; count of bases not matched to a gene: 9. CDR3 size: 15 residues. From germline, CDR1 is LGHNT and CDR2 FRNRAP. The full variable domain, with the rest looked up from reference TRBV12-5 and TRBJ2-2, is DARVTQTPRHKVTEMGQEVTMRCQPILGHNTVFWYRQTMMQGLELLAYFRNRAPLDDSGMPKDRFSAEMPDATLATLKIQPSEPRDSAVYFCASGRKAGNTGELFFGEGSRLTVL.

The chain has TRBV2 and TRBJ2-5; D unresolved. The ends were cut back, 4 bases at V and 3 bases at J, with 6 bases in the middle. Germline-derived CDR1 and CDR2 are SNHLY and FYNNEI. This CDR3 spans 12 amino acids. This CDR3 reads CASSGLKETQYF. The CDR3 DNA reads TGTGCCAGCAGTGGGCTCAAAGAGACCCAGTACTTC.

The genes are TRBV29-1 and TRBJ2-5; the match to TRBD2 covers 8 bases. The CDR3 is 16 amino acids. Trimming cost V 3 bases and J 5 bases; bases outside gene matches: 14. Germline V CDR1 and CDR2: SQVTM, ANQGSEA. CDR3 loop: CSVDKSGRRIAETQYF. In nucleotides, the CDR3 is TGCAGCGTTGATAAAAGCGGGAGACGTATTGCGGAGACCCAGTACTTC.

The CDR3 DNA follows: TGTGCCAGCAGCCCAGACAGGGTCGTCCGGGACTACGAGCAGTACTTC. This translates into CASSPDRVVRDYEQYF. This rearrangement joins TRBV5-6 to TRBJ2-7, with 7 bases identical to TRBD1. Germline-derived CDR1 and CDR2 are SGHDT and YYEEEE. Losses at the gene ends were 4 bases for V and 3 bases for J; bases not matched to a gene: 13. CDR3 length: 16 amino acids.